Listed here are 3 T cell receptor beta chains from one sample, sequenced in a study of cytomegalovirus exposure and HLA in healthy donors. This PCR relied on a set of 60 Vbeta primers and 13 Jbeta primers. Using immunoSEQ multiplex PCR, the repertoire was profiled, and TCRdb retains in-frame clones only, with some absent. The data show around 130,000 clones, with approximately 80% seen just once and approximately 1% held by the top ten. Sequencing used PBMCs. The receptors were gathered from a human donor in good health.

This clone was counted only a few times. In nucleotides, the CDR3 is TGTGCCAGCAGTAGAGGTTTTGGGCAGTACTTC. Translated: CASSRGFGQYF. This chain connects TRBV28 to TRBJ2-7; no clear D. V was pared by 5 bases and J by 9 bases, with 11 bases between. Germline-derived CDR1 and CDR2 are MDHEN and SYDVKM. The CDR3 extends over 11 amino acids.

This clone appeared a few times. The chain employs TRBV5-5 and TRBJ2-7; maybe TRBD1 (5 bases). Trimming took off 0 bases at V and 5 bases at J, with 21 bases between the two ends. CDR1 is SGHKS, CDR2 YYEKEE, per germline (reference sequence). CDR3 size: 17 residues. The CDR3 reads CASSLVPSRAGHHEQYF. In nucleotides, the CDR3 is TGTGCCAGCAGCTTGGTACCCTCTCGGGCTGGACATCACGAGCAGTACTTC.

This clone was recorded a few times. CDR3 bases: TGCGCCAGCAGCTGGACCGGACTGTCCGATGGCTACACCTTC. This encodes CASSWTGLSDGYTF. V gene TRBV5-1 combines with J gene TRBJ1-2; D gene ambiguous. This CDR3 is built from 14 residues. The germline gives CDR1 SGHRS, CDR2 YFSETQ. Trimming removed 3 bases at V and 6 bases at J, with 15 bases between. Filled out from reference TRBV5-1 and TRBJ1-2, the complete variable domain reads KAGVTQTPRYLIKTRGQQVTLSCSPISGHRSVSWYQQTPGQGLQFLFEYFSETQRNKGNFPGRFSGRQFSNSRSEMNVSTLELGDSALYLCASSWTGLSDGYTFGSGTRLTVV.